This entry lists 27 T cell receptor beta chains sequenced from one sample in a study of T cells in Graves' hyperthyroidism and ophthalmopathy. Amplification of TCR beta CDR3 regions was performed using RNA transcripts as template. With the HTBI primer set, the TCR CDR3 went through a first round of RT-PCR. TCRdb ran MiXCR on the multiplex PCR reads and lists one entry per CDR3 protein. Altogether 250,000 to 300,000 distinct CDR3 sequences are present, around 20% being singletons, with the ten largest covering 39%. The specimen was blood. The source is a man between 50 and 59 years old with Graves' ophthalmopathy.

This clonotype turned up a few times. The rearrangement links TRBV29-1 to TRBJ2-7, with D possibly TRBD2 on 5 matching bases. Trimming pared 5 bases from V and 6 bases from J, leaving 17 bases between. Germline V gene sequence: CDR1 SQVTM, CDR2 ANQGSEA. CDR3 length equals 13 residues. The chain's CDR3 is CSVRPGVGGEQYF. CDR3 in DNA: TGCAGCGTTCGGCCCGGGGTCGGTGGCGAGCAGTACTTC.

Details on this clonotype: A much larger clone lies a single base off, so this may be a read error. CDR3 in DNA: TGCGTCAGCAGTACGGACCTCCGCTACGAGCAGTACTTC. Its protein product is CVSSTDLRYEQYF. V and J are TRBV5-1 and TRBJ2-7; D unresolved. Germline CDR1 and CDR2: SGHRS and YFSETQ. CDR3 size: 13 residues.

A remark on this clonotype: One base away lies a much larger clone, so this may be a sequencing read error. The chain carries TRBV18 and TRBJ2-1, with 14 bases aligning to TRBD2. The assigned J gene may be wrong: the sequence end matches TRBJ2-7 better. Germline V lookup: CDR1 KGHSH, CDR2 LQKENI. This CDR3 comprises 19 residues. In DNA, the CDR3 is TGTGCCAGCTCACCACCTGGGACTAGCGGGAGAATCATCTACAATGAGCAGTACTTC. Translation gives CASSPPGTSGRIIYNEQYF.

V gene TRBV27 combines with J gene TRBJ2-4; TRBD1 or TRBD2 may be the D gene (5 bases each). CDR3 length equals 14 residues. Trimming removed 3 bases at V and 7 bases at J, with 13 bases between. Germline values: CDR1 MNHEY, CDR2 SMNVEV (reference sequence). Written as DNA, the CDR3 is TGTGCCAGCAGTTTGACTCCCGAGGGGAACATTCAGTACTTC. Translation: CASSLTPEGNIQYF.

The rearrangement uses TRBV10-1 and TRBJ1-1; 7 positions agree with TRBD1. J gave up 6 bases and V 7 bases, and 8 bases lay outside the gene matches. The CDR3 has 13 residues. Germline V gives CDR1 WNHNN, CDR2 SYGVQD (reference sequence). CDR3 coding DNA: TGCGCCAGCAAAGAGACAGGGCGCTCTGAAGCTTTCTTT. This sequence encodes CASKETGRSEAFF.

This clonotype was seen a handful of times. The rearrangement uses TRBV10-3 and TRBJ2-1, with D possibly being TRBD2 (6 bases). CDR1 and CDR2 from the germline V gene are ENHRY and SYGVKD. V shed 8 bases and J shed 6 bases, with 14 bases lying between them. This CDR3 is built from 13 residues. Here the CDR3 reads CAISGDWVNEQFF. CDR3 nucleotide sequence: TGTGCCATCTCGGGAGATTGGGTCAATGAGCAGTTCTTC.

The chain recombines TRBV30 with TRBJ1-1, with TRBD1 as a possible D gene (6 bases). This CDR3 has 13 residues. V dropped 8 bases and J dropped 0 bases, with 13 bases sitting between them. From germline, CDR1 is GTSNPN and CDR2 SVGIG (reference sequence). The CDR3 DNA reads TGTGCCGCCGGACAGTCGGTGAACACTGAAGCTTTCTTT. Encoded protein: CAAGQSVNTEAFF. Full variable domain (rest looked up from reference TRBV30 and TRBJ1-1): SQTIHQWPATLVQPVGSPLSLECTVEGTSNPNLYWYRQAAGRGLQLLFYSVGIGQISSEVPQNLSASRPQDRQFILSSKKLLLSDSGFYLCAAGQSVNTEAFFGQGTRLTVV.

The sample holds many counts of this clonotype. J is TRBJ2-1 and V is TRBV7-9; 14 nucleotides agree with TRBD2. The V gene's germline CDR1 is SEHNR and CDR2 FQNEAQ (reference sequence). The junction had 9 bases not matched to a gene; V was cut back by 4 bases and J by 7 bases. This CDR3 is 17 amino acids long. The CDR3 region is CASSSGGLAGVGNEQFF. Written as DNA, the CDR3 is TGTGCCAGCAGCTCCGGGGGACTAGCGGGAGTCGGGAATGAGCAGTTCTTC.

The chain's CDR3 is CASRPNSASSYEQYF. In nucleotides, the CDR3 is TGTGCCAGCAGGCCTAACAGTGCGAGCTCCTACGAGCAGTACTTC. This chain links TRBV12-3 or TRBV12-4 with TRBJ2-7; D not certain. V lost 6 bases, J lost 0 bases, and 15 bases lay in between. The CDR3 contains 15 residues.

This clonotype was seen repeatedly, ten times or more. The V gene is TRBV2, the J gene TRBJ1-2; perhaps TRBD1 as D (6 bases). The CDR3 sequence is 15 residues long. Looked up from germline, CDR1 is SNHLY and CDR2 is FYNNEI. V was clipped by 3 bases and J by 8 bases, with 19 bases between them. In nucleotides, the CDR3 is TGTGCCAGCAGTGAGGACAGAAAAAGGGGGGGCGGCTACACCTTC. Protein product: CASSEDRKRGGGYTF.

This clonotype has at least ten counts. V and J are TRBV7-9 and TRBJ2-7; 10 bases line up with TRBD2. CDR3 length equals 13 residues. V shed 6 bases and J 2 bases; nucleotides not matched to a gene: 1. Germline CDR1 SEHNR, CDR2 FQNEAQ (reference sequence). CDR3 DNA sequence: TGTGCCAGCAGTGGACTAGCGGCCTACGAGCAGTACTTC. This translates into CASSGLAAYEQYF.

This clonotype turned up a few times. V usage is TRBV7-3 and J usage is TRBJ2-1, with TRBD1 identical over 7 bases. The CDR3 has 14 amino acids. Germline CDR1 reads SGHTA; CDR2 reads FQGTGA. Trimming removed 5 bases from V and 2 bases from J; junction bases left unmatched: 3. The CDR3 DNA is TGTGCCAGCAGCCCGGGACAGACCTACAATGAGCAGTTCTTC. Its translation: CASSPGQTYNEQFF. The variable domain in full, with the rest retrieved from reference TRBV7-3 and TRBJ2-1, is GAGVSQTPSNKVTEKGKYVELRCDPISGHTALYWYRQSLGQGPEFLIYFQGTGAADDSGLPNDRFFAVRPEGSVSTLKIQRTERGDSAVYLCASSPGQTYNEQFFGPGTRLTVL.

This clonotype was recorded a few times. The chain joins TRBV7-9 to TRBJ2-7; D is perhaps TRBD2 (5 bases). Deletions cut 5 bases from V and 5 bases from J, with 16 bases between. CDR3 length equals 14 residues. Germline V gene lookup returns CDR1 SEHNR and CDR2 FQNEAQ (reference sequence). The CDR3 protein is CASSQRAGSDEQYF. As DNA, the CDR3 is TGTGCCAGCAGCCAAAGGGCAGGTAGCGACGAGCAGTACTTC.

Comments on this clonotype: One junction end disagrees with the germline gene, perhaps due to a read error. This chain connects TRBV7-7 to TRBJ1-5; weak D call: TRBD1 (6 bases). This CDR3 has 16 residues. Germline assignment: CDR1 SSHAT and CDR2 FNYEAQ (reference sequence). As DNA, the CDR3 is TGTGCTAGCAGCTTACCCACAGGGCCTAGCAATCAGCCCCAGCATTTT. As protein: CASSLPTGPSNQPQHF.

This clonotype was seen many times. The V call is TRBV28, the J call TRBJ1-1, with D possibly matching TRBD1 (5 bases). This CDR3 has 13 residues. Germline V gene data show CDR1 as MDHEN and CDR2 as SYDVKM. Trimming stripped 5 bases from V and 4 bases from J, with 11 bases between. The CDR3 is CASSRRGSTEAFF. The CDR3 nucleotides read TGTGCCAGCAGTAGGCGGGGCAGCACTGAAGCTTTCTTT.

The J gene is TRBJ2-7, the V gene TRBV9; 14 nucleotides line up with TRBD2. Trimming cost V 3 bases and J 3 bases; bases outside gene matches: 8. This CDR3 is built from 17 residues. Looked up from germline, CDR1 is SGDLS and CDR2 is YYNGEE. The CDR3 here is CASSGPTSGRGFYEQYF. In DNA form, the CDR3 reads TGTGCCAGCAGCGGCCCGACTAGCGGGAGGGGTTTCTACGAGCAGTACTTC.

This clonotype was recorded once. One end of the junction fails to match germline, which may point to a read error. J is TRBJ2-1 and V is TRBV6-1; D is unclear. This CDR3 is built from 11 residues. Germline V lookup: CDR1 MNHNS, CDR2 SASEGT. The CDR3 sequence is CASRRSDERFF. For the CDR3, the DNA is TGTGCCAGCAGAAGATCCGATGAGCGGTTCTTC.

This clonotype was seen many times. The V call is TRBV6-1, the J call TRBJ1-5; tentatively, D is TRBD1 (6 bases). The CDR3 has 18 residues. CDR1 is MNHNS and CDR2 is SASEGT in the germline V gene. Trimming stripped 5 bases from V and 9 bases from J, with 29 bases between. CDR3 sequence: CASSQTGIAQRVSWPQHF. In DNA form, the CDR3 reads TGTGCCAGCAGTCAAACAGGGATCGCCCAAAGGGTATCGTGGCCCCAGCATTTT.

This sequence joins TRBV28 and TRBJ2-7; 8 nucleotides align to TRBD1. The V gene end was trimmed by 8 bases and the J gene end by 6 bases; junction bases not matched to a gene: 9. The CDR3 extends over 13 amino acids. Germline values: CDR1 MDHEN, CDR2 SYDVKM. The CDR3, as DNA: TGTGCCAGCCGGGACAGGTTAGATCGCGAGCAGTACTTC. Its translation: CASRDRLDREQYF. Based on the CDR3 plus reference TRBV28 and TRBJ2-7, the full variable domain is DVKVTQSSRYLVKRTGEKVFLECVQDMDHENMFWYRQDPGLGLRLIYFSYDVKMKEKGDIPEGYSVSREKKERFSLILESASTNQTSMYLCASRDRLDREQYFGPGTRLTVT.

This clonotype appeared a few times. The V gene is TRBV7-9, the J gene TRBJ2-4, with D perhaps TRBD1 or TRBD2 (7 bases each). This CDR3 comprises 18 residues. Germline-derived CDR1 and CDR2 are SEHNR and FQNEAQ (reference sequence). V was clipped by 5 bases and J by 0 bases, with 20 bases between them. Here the CDR3 reads CASSPSRGGGQAKNIQYF. In DNA, the CDR3 is TGTGCCAGCAGCCCATCCAGGGGGGGAGGCCAAGCCAAAAACATTCAGTACTTC.

V and J are TRBV29-1 and TRBJ1-3; 11 bases line up with TRBD1. Per germline, CDR1 SQVTM and CDR2 ANQGSEA. Trimming cost V 3 bases and J 8 bases; bases outside gene matches: 0. The CDR3 loop spans 12 amino acids. The CDR3 sequence: CSVEGQGDTIYF. The CDR3 DNA is TGCAGCGTTGAGGGACAGGGGGACACCATATATTTT.

The chain carries TRBV14 and TRBJ1-2; D unclear. Trimming stripped 0 bases from V and 6 bases from J, with 11 bases between. The germline CDR1 and CDR2 sequences are SGHDN and FVKESK. There are 14 residues in the CDR3. This chain's CDR3 is CASSQENLGDGYTF. The CDR3 DNA follows: TGTGCCAGCAGCCAAGAAAACCTCGGGGATGGCTACACCTTC.

This clonotype occurred a few times. The rearrangement uses TRBV12-3 or TRBV12-4 and TRBJ1-1; the D gene is possibly TRBD1 (5 bases). CDR3 length: 14 amino acids. V lost 6 bases, J lost 3 bases, and 14 bases lay in between. DNA of the CDR3: TGTGCCAGCAGCCCAAGGGGAGGGGACACTGAAGCTTTCTTT. Translating it yields CASSPRGGDTEAFF.

This clonotype was observed at least ten times. The genes are TRBV2 and TRBJ1-1, with D possibly TRBD1 on 6 matching bases. V lost 6 bases to trimming and J lost 1 base, with 9 bases between them. The CDR3 contains 13 residues. CDR1 is SNHLY and CDR2 is FYNNEI in the germline V gene. The CDR3: CASRGTSNTEAFF. The CDR3 nucleotides read TGTGCCAGCAGGGGGACATCGAACACTGAAGCTTTCTTT.

This clonotype was seen a few times. The rearrangement joins TRBV7-3 to TRBJ1-1; 7 bases are shared with TRBD1. The CDR3 has 15 amino acids. J gave up 5 bases and V 4 bases, and 10 bases lay outside the gene matches. Germline assignment: CDR1 SGHTA and CDR2 FQGTGA. The CDR3 reads CASSSGQEWGTEAFF. CDR3 coding DNA: TGTGCCAGCAGCTCCGGACAGGAGTGGGGAACTGAAGCTTTCTTT.

This clonotype has just a few counts. A much larger clone differs from this one at a single base, so this may be a read error. The V gene is TRBV11-2, the J gene TRBJ2-5, with 10 bases identical to TRBD2. The CDR3 runs 16 residues. Germline trimming cut 5 bases from V and 2 bases from J; bases unmatched to any gene: 8. Looked up from germline, CDR1 is SGHAT and CDR2 is FQNNGV. The CDR3 bases are TGTGCCAGCAGCCCGAGACCAGCGGGAGGGCAAGAGACCCAGTACTTC. Translating it yields CASSPRPAGGQETQYF.

CDR3 amino acids: CASSFGLAGRREQYF. The CDR3 bases are TGTGCCAGCAGCTTCGGTCTAGCGGGACGGAGGGAGCAGTACTTC. This chain uses TRBV9 with TRBJ2-7, with TRBD2 matching over 9 bases. The junction had 12 bases not matched to a gene; V was cut back by 4 bases and J by 7 bases. Germline V lookup: CDR1 SGDLS, CDR2 YYNGEE. CDR3 length: 15 residues. Drawing the rest from reference TRBV9 and TRBJ2-7, the complete variable domain is DSGVTQTPKHLITATGQRVTLRCSPRSGDLSVYWYQQSLDQGLQFLIQYYNGEERAKGNILERFSAQQFPDLHSELNLSSLELGDSALYFCASSFGLAGRREQYFGPGTRLTVT.